The present T cell receptor (beta chain) was sequenced within a study of T cell responses to AZD1222 COVID-19 vaccine. Study-wide results and limits: As reported, nearly half of all spike-specific TCRs target variant regions that are unmutated. Baseline serology detected seropositivity in only six AZD1222 recipients.

TCRdb keeps only in-frame clones here, not all; method: immunoSEQ multiplex PCR. This table has about 45,000 clones, over 75% appearing once. The V gene's germline CDR1 is MNHEY and CDR2 SVGAGI. There are 15 residues in the CDR3. V lost 0 bases to trimming and J lost 0 bases, with 8 bases between them. On this clone itself: What it binds is unknown.

The source is an adult who received the MenACWY meningococcal vaccine as a control. Sequenced material: peripheral blood, taken 28 days after the second dose of the MenACWY control vaccine. The chain is built from TRBV6-5 and TRBJ1-1; no firm D call. CDR3 residues: CASSYSPNLNTEAFF. The CDR3 DNA sequence: TGTGCCAGCAGTTACTCCCCCAACCTGAACACTGAAGCTTTCTTT.